These T cell receptor beta chains were read from a single sample in a study of blood T cells in healthy people across ages. Each CDR3 protein is one row after TCRdb ran MiXCR on the 5' RACE reads. The sample has hundreds of thousands of distinct CDR3 sequences, approximately 50% seen once. The sample taken for sequencing was blood. Receptors originate from a woman aged 60-75 years in good health. Both conserved end residues are part of each CDR3. D genes are given only for firm matches. Clone size is not always given. Where it is, it says once, few, many or a class for expanded clones.

j_call,d_call,clone_size,v_call,cdr3_length,cdr3_aa,cdr3_nt
TRBJ2-1,-,few,TRBV6-5,15,CASSGDFYTYNEQFF,TGTGCCAGCAGTGGGGACTTCTACACCTACAATGAGCAGTTCTTC
TRBJ2-5,TRBD1,-,TRBV6-5,15,CASKPGGGRQETQYF,TGTGCCAGCAAGCCAGGGGGCGGAAGGCAAGAGACCCAGTACTTC
TRBJ1-2,TRBD1,-,TRBV7-2,13,CASRPHRGYGYTF,TGTGCCAGCAGGCCGCACAGGGGATATGGCTACACCTTC
TRBJ2-3,TRBD2,-,TRBV4-2,19,CASSQEVLGLAGVFDTQYF,TGTGCCAGCAGCCAAGAGGTGCTCGGACTAGCGGGAGTTTTCGATACGCAGTATTTT
TRBJ2-1,TRBD2,-,TRBV7-9,15,CASSSEAGAGNEQFF,TGTGCCAGCAGCTCGGAAGCGGGAGCTGGCAATGAGCAGTTCTTC
TRBJ2-5,TRBD2,-,TRBV12-3/TRBV12-4,14,CASSLTSGKETQYF,TGTGCCAGCAGTCTTACTAGCGGGAAAGAGACCCAGTACTTC
TRBJ2-2,TRBD2,-,TRBV7-3,16,CASSLGGSLRTGELFF,TGTGCCAGCAGCTTGGGCGGGAGTTTAAGGACCGGGGAGCTGTTTTTT
TRBJ2-7,-,few,TRBV20-1,14,CSARVPSGLYEQYF,TGCAGTGCTAGAGTCCCAAGCGGGCTCTACGAGCAGTACTTC
TRBJ1-1,-,-,TRBV12-3/TRBV12-4,13,CANSLGPSTEAFF,TGTGCCAACAGTTTGGGACCGAGCACTGAAGCTTTCTTT
TRBJ1-1,-,-,TRBV25-1,12,CASSPGLTEAFF,TGTGCCAGCAGTCCAGGGCTCACTGAAGCTTTCTTT
TRBJ1-1,-,few,TRBV3-1,14,CASSQEAQSRQAFF,TGTGCCAGCAGCCAAGAGGCGCAGTCTAGACAAGCTTTCTTT
TRBJ1-6,-,-,TRBV18,15,CASSGLKGLQSPLHF,TGTGCCAGCTCCGGACTCAAAGGCCTCCAGTCACCCCTCCACTTT
TRBJ2-1,-,-,TRBV12-3/TRBV12-4,13,CASIGTYGNEQFF,TGTGCCAGCATCGGGACCTACGGAAATGAGCAGTTCTTC
TRBJ1-2,TRBD1,-,TRBV25-1,16,CASSESRRGVVRGYTF,TGTGCCAGCAGTGAATCTCGCAGGGGGGTTGTAAGAGGCTACACCTTC
TRBJ2-3,-,few,TRBV28,12,CASRLGSYTQYF,TGTGCCAGCAGATTGGGGTCTTATACGCAGTATTTT
TRBJ1-2,-,-,TRBV7-2,12,CASSAYSYGYTF,TGTGCCAGCAGCGCCTACAGCTATGGCTACACCTTC
TRBJ2-5,TRBD1,-,TRBV5-1,14,CASSRTGSEETQYF,TGCGCCAGCAGCCGGACAGGGTCTGAGGAGACCCAGTACTTC
TRBJ2-3,TRBD2,-,TRBV25-1,17,CASSGRRGTSRSDTQYF,TGTGCCAGCAGTGGGCGCCGGGGGACTAGTAGGTCCGATACGCAGTATTTT
TRBJ2-2,-,-,TRBV20-1,14,CSARADPNTGELFF,TGCAGTGCTAGAGCAGATCCGAACACCGGGGAGCTGTTTTTT
TRBJ2-1,-,few,TRBV4-1,15,CASSQELGSVDEQFF,TGCGCCAGCAGCCAAGAGTTGGGCAGTGTGGATGAGCAGTTCTTC
TRBJ1-1,TRBD1,-,TRBV4-3,16,CASSHHRGLRNTEAFF,TGCGCCAGCAGCCACCACAGGGGGCTGAGGAACACTGAAGCTTTCTTT
TRBJ2-7,-,-,TRBV28,14,CASSLQGPAYEQYF,TGTGCCAGCAGTTTACAGGGGCCGGCCTACGAGCAGTACTTC
TRBJ2-4,-,-,TRBV7-8,13,CASSLQGPNIQYF,TGTGCCAGCAGCTTACAGGGCCCAAACATTCAGTACTTC
TRBJ2-7,TRBD2,-,TRBV7-2,17,CASSLGRRGDRGYEQYF,TGTGCCAGCAGCTTAGGTCGACGGGGGGATAGGGGTTACGAGCAGTACTTC
TRBJ1-2,-,-,TRBV20-1,11,CRASAVAGYTF,TGCAGGGCGTCGGCGGTAGCTGGCTACACCTTC
TRBJ2-7,TRBD1,-,TRBV7-3,15,CASSTTGTGYESQYF,TGTGCCAGCAGCACAACCGGGACAGGGTACGAGAGCCAGTACTTC
TRBJ2-3,-,many,TRBV10-3,12,CATAEGRDTQYF,TGTGCCACCGCCGAGGGTAGAGATACGCAGTATTTT
TRBJ2-7,-,many,TRBV29-1,17,CSVWGIGRERSSYEQYF,TGCAGCGTGTGGGGAATAGGGCGCGAGAGGAGCTCCTACGAGCAGTACTTC
TRBJ2-7,-,-,TRBV7-9,14,CASSPRDSVGEQYF,TGTGCCAGCAGCCCCCGGGACTCCGTCGGCGAGCAGTACTTC
TRBJ2-1,TRBD2,once,TRBV5-1,17,CASSPSPLAGGRNEQFF,TGCGCCAGCAGCCCAAGTCCTTTAGCGGGGGGGCGCAATGAGCAGTTCTTC
TRBJ2-6,TRBD2,-,TRBV5-1,17,CASSLGSSGTGANVLTF,TGCGCCAGCAGCTTGGGTTCTAGCGGGACTGGGGCCAACGTCCTGACTTTC
TRBJ1-5,-,-,TRBV28,14,CASSLIDSGQPQHF,TGTGCCAGCAGTTTAATCGACAGCGGGCAGCCCCAGCATTTT
TRBJ1-2,-,-,TRBV20-1,12,CSATDGNYGYTF,TGCAGTGCTACGGACGGAAACTATGGCTACACCTTC
TRBJ2-5,-,-,TRBV4-2,15,CASSPTWASVHEQYF,TGTGCCAGCAGCCCCACCTGGGCTAGCGTCCATGAGCAGTACTTC
TRBJ1-6,-,few,TRBV13,15,CASSSNQGINSPLHF,TGTGCCAGCAGTTCTAACCAGGGGATTAATTCACCCCTCCACTTT
TRBJ2-5,-,-,TRBV25-1,12,CAGSGQPNEQYF,TGTGCCGGCAGTGGTCAGCCCAATGAGCAGTACTTC
TRBJ2-4,-,few,TRBV9,15,CASSVGGGPKNIQYF,TGTGCCAGCAGCGTAGGGGGGGGCCCCAAAAACATTCAGTACTTC
TRBJ2-1,TRBD2,few,TRBV20-1,16,CSAPGGGSFSYNEQFF,TGCAGTGCTCCAGGCGGGGGGAGTTTCTCCTACAATGAGCAGTTCTTC
TRBJ2-7,-,-,TRBV15,14,CATSRDHTSYEQYF,TGTGCCACCAGCAGAGACCACACCTCCTACGAGCAGTACTTC
TRBJ2-3,-,-,TRBV7-9,16,CASNLVGSETTDTQYF,TGTGCCAGCAACTTAGTAGGTTCTGAAACCACAGATACGCAGTATTTT
TRBJ2-2,TRBD2,-,TRBV20-1,15,CSATPLAGGTGELFF,TGCAGTGCCACCCCACTAGCGGGAGGCACCGGGGAGCTGTTTTTT
TRBJ2-7,-,few,TRBV7-2,13,CASTQLVGYEQYF,TGTGCCAGCACCCAACTAGTTGGGTACGAGCAGTACTTC
TRBJ1-1,TRBD1,-,TRBV5-1,14,CASGTTGTNTEAFF,TGCGCCAGCGGAACGACAGGGACGAACACTGAAGCTTTCTTT
TRBJ1-2,TRBD1,-,TRBV24-1,15,CATSDSGQGSNGYTF,TGTGCCACCAGTGACTCCGGACAGGGGAGTAATGGCTACACCTTC
TRBJ2-5,-,-,TRBV5-1,14,CASSHGAREETQYF,TGCGCCAGCAGCCACGGGGCTAGGGAAGAGACCCAGTACTTC
TRBJ2-5,-,-,TRBV20-1,15,CSARDAGNVQETQYF,TGCAGTGCTAGAGACGCCGGGAACGTCCAAGAGACCCAGTACTTC
TRBJ2-3,-,-,TRBV15,13,CATSRDSGDTQYF,TGTGCCACCAGCAGAGATTCCGGAGATACGCAGTATTTT
TRBJ2-7,-,-,TRBV4-2,14,CASSQDPKYNEQYF,TGTGCCAGCAGCCAAGACCCCAAGTACAATGAGCAGTACTTC
TRBJ1-3,-,-,TRBV29-1,13,CSVLLFSGNTIYF,TGCAGCGTTTTGCTCTTCTCTGGAAACACCATATATTTT
TRBJ2-5,-,few,TRBV5-1,15,CASSPGGGGQETQYF,TGCGCCAGCAGCCCCGGAGGGGGAGGACAAGAGACCCAGTACTTC
TRBJ2-1,TRBD2,few,TRBV27,15,CASSTTKAGYREQFF,TGTGCCAGCAGCACGACTAAAGCGGGGTACCGGGAGCAGTTCTTC
TRBJ1-1,-,-,TRBV28,14,CASSLTGRYTEAFF,TGTGCCAGCAGTTTGACGGGGAGGTACACTGAAGCTTTCTTT
TRBJ1-2,-,-,TRBV4-2,19,CASSQDVGFAKGSDYGYTF,TGTGCCAGCAGCCAAGATGTCGGGTTCGCGAAGGGATCGGACTATGGCTACACCTTC
TRBJ2-3,-,-,TRBV5-1,13,CASSWGQADTQYF,TGCGCCAGCAGCTGGGGTCAAGCTGATACGCAGTATTTT
TRBJ2-7,-,-,TRBV5-1,13,CASSRDTSYEQYF,TGCGCCAGCAGCAGGGACACCTCCTACGAGCAGTACTTC
TRBJ2-1,TRBD2,-,TRBV12-5,14,CASGLGGSYNEQFF,TGTGCTAGTGGTTTAGGCGGGAGCTACAATGAGCAGTTCTTC
TRBJ2-7,TRBD1,-,TRBV10-3,14,CAINPGQIAYEQYF,TGTGCCATCAATCCGGGACAGATTGCGTACGAGCAGTACTTC
TRBJ1-2,TRBD1,-,TRBV7-9,12,CASSSGGDGYTF,TGTGCCAGCAGCTCAGGGGGCGATGGCTACACCTTC